What follows describes a single TCR beta chain. The sample belongs to a study of blood T cell repertoires in COVID-19. Study-level background: Sites across the United States, Italy and Spain contributed samples from acute and convalescent COVID-19.

TCRdb keeps only in-frame clones here, not all; method: immunoSEQ multiplex PCR. Among tens of thousands of clones listed, 89% were seen once. This CDR3 region has 13 residues. The V end lost 3 bases, the J end lost 7 bases, and 12 bases lay between the germline ends. Germline CDR1 and CDR2: SGHVS and FNYEAQ. This chain uses TRBV7-6 with TRBJ1-2; D is undetermined. The receptor comes from a human donor in a cohort sampled during active COVID-19. What was sequenced was peripheral blood. CDR3 nucleotide sequence: TGTGCCAGCAGCTTGTCAGGATTTTCTGGCTACACCTTC. Protein: CASSLSGFSGYTF.